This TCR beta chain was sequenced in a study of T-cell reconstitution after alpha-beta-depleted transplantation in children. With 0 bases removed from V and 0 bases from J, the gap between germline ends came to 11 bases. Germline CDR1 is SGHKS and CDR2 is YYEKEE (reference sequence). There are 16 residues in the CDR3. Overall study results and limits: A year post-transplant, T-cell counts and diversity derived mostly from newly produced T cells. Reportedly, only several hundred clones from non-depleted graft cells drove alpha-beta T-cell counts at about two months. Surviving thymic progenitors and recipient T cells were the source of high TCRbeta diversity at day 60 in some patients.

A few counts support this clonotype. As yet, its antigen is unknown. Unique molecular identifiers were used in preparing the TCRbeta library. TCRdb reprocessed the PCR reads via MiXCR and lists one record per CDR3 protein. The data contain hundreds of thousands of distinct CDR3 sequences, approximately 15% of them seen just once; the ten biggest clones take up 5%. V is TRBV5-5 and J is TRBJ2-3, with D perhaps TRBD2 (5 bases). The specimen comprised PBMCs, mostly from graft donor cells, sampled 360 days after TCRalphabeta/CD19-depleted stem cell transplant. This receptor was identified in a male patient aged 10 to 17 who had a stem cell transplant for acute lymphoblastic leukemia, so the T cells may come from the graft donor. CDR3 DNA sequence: TGTGCCAGCAGCTTGGTGGCTAGCATTAGCACAGATACGCAGTATTTT. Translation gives CASSLVASISTDTQYF. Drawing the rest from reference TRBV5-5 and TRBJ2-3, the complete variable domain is DAGVTQSPTHLIKTRGQQVTLRCSPISGHKSVSWYQQVLGQGPQFIFQYYEKEERGRGNFPDRFSARQFPNYSSELNVNALLLGDSALYLCASSLVASISTDTQYFGPGTRLTVL.